This T cell receptor (beta chain) was sequenced during a study of OX40 agonist ivuxolimab in advanced cancers. The wider study: The treatment was a fully human IgG2 OX40 agonist, ivuxolimab. The study enrolled dose-escalation patients with hepatocellular carcinoma, melanoma, renal cell or head and neck cancer.

Details on this clone: Its antigen is unidentified.

This CDR3 has 16 residues. Germline loops: CDR1 SEHNR, CDR2 FQNEAQ (reference sequence). Between the trimmed V and J ends, which lost 5 bases and 2 bases, there was a span of 18 bases. The study's findings and limits: Partial responders receiving 0.1-3.0 mg/kg showed among the lowest clonal expansion.

Enrollment shut out patients with autoimmune disease history or systemic immunosuppression. Sequencing was performed with immunoSEQ multiplex PCR; in TCRdb, only in-frame clones are kept and a portion is missing. The sample includes nearly 55,000 clones, more than 85% of them seen just once. The input for sequencing was CD4+ or CD8+ T cells sorted from blood, taken in a trial of the OX40 agonist ivuxolimab. The rearrangement uses TRBV7-9 and TRBJ2-5; D might be TRBD1 (8 bases). The sequence came from an adult with an advanced solid tumor such as melanoma, head and neck, liver or kidney cancer. CDR3 coding DNA: TGTGCCAGCAGCCGGGGGGCGGACAGGGAACAAGAGACCCAGTACTTC. It encodes CASSRGADREQETQYF. Based on the CDR3 plus reference TRBV7-9 and TRBJ2-5, the full variable domain is DTGVSQNPRHKITKRGQNVTFRCDPISEHNRLYWYRQTLGQGPEFLTYFQNEAQLEKSRLLSDRFSAERPKGSFSTLEIQRTEQGDSAMYLCASSRGADREQETQYFGPGTRLLVL.